This TCR beta chain was recovered during a study of cytomegalovirus exposure and HLA in healthy donors. General study points: In a later analysis, CMV-associated beta chains were mostly HLA-associated, it appeared. Links to common viral pathogens appeared, in a later analysis, for several of the most significant clusters. HLA alleles showed associations with 16,951 TCR beta sequences in a later analysis, at a 0.05 false discovery rate.

V shed 5 bases and J 2 bases; nucleotides not matched to a gene: 4. The CDR3 loop spans 14 amino acids. Germline CDR1 is MNHNS and CDR2 is SASEGT. There are a few counts of this clone. Its antigen is unidentified. The PCR ran on 60 Vbeta and 13 Jbeta primers. The table came from immunoSEQ multiplex PCR; TCRdb's copy has only in-frame clones and leaves some out. The sample consists of over 200,000 clones, almost 80% of them appearing once. Sequencing input: PBMCs. The TCR sequence derives from a male donor in good health and CMV-seronegative. V usage is TRBV6-1 and J usage is TRBJ2-7, with 9 bases fitting TRBD1. This CDR3 is CASSPDRGPYEQYF. The CDR3 bases are TGTGCCAGCAGTCCGGACAGGGGTCCCTACGAGCAGTACTTC.